This T cell receptor beta chain was recorded in a study of PD-1 blockade in classical Hodgkin lymphoma. In the study overall: Nivolumab was administered to patients intravenously at 3 mg/kg every 2 weeks.

Study results and limitations: There was a significant rise in CD4+ TCR diversity by C4D1, with no such rise for CD8+. Newly diagnosed and completely responding patients shared comparable baseline diversity.

A note on this clone: What it recognizes is unknown.

Clones were sequenced by immunoSEQ multiplex PCR, and TCRdb holds only the in-frame ones, with some missing. Among roughly 32,000 clones listed, 80% to 95% were seen once. V lost 0 bases and J lost 7; bases outside the gene matches: 2. The CDR3 has 15 amino acids. CDR1 and CDR2 from the germline V gene are SGHRS and YFSETQ. Time point given: cycle 4 day 1 (C4D1), after about 6 weeks of nivolumab. Every one of the patients relapsed after autologous stem cell transplantation (brentuximab vedotin exposure was variable). Thawed PBMCs were the source of CD4+ T cells, purified by magnetic negative selection.

This receptor was obtained from a human donor with classical Hodgkin lymphoma. V usage is TRBV5-1 and J usage is TRBJ1-6, with 9 bases lining up with TRBD1. Here the sequenced sample was CD4+ T cells from blood, taken before the fourth cycle of nivolumab. The CDR3 DNA is TGCGCCAGCAGCTTGGAACAGGGGGCGAATTCACCCCTCCACTTT. Translating gives CASSLEQGANSPLHF.